Listed below are T cell receptor beta chains from one sample, sequenced in a study of blood T cell repertoires in COVID-19. Clones were read by immunoSEQ multiplex PCR, and TCRdb kept only the in-frame ones, dropping some. The table lists 180,000 or so clones, 75% to 90% of them singletons, with roughly 7.7% in the top ten. Sequencing was carried out using peripheral blood. Receptors were obtained from a woman aged 60-75 years with acute or convalescent COVID-19. Both conserved end residues are part of each CDR3. D genes are given only for firm matches. Clone size is not always given. Where it is, it says once, few, many or a class for expanded clones.

V	D	J	size	DNA	CDR3
TRBV27	.	TRBJ1-6	.	TGTGCCAGCAGTTTGGGCGGAGCCCCGGGGTCACCCCTCCACTTT	CASSLGGAPGSPLHF
TRBV19	TRBD1	TRBJ1-5	.	TGTGCCAGTAGTGTTCGACAGGGGCCTTATCAGCCCCAGCATTTT	CASSVRQGPYQPQHF
TRBV12-3/TRBV12-4	TRBD2	TRBJ2-7	.	TGTGCCAGCGCCCGGGGGGGGACCTACGAGCAGTACTTC	CASARGGTYEQYF
TRBV28	.	TRBJ2-4	.	TGTGCCAGCAGTTTAAATCAGGGTGGTGACATTCAGTACTTC	CASSLNQGGDIQYF
TRBV2	TRBD2	TRBJ2-5	.	TGTGCCAGCAGTGTAGCGGGAGGGCGGGAGACCCAGTACTTC	CASSVAGGRETQYF
TRBV29-1	.	TRBJ1-1	.	TGCAGCGTCCACTGGGGGGGGGCGAACACTGAAGCTTTCTTT	CSVHWGGANTEAFF
TRBV7-3	.	TRBJ2-1	.	TGTGCCAGCAGCCTTTATAGCGGAACTGCGGCTGAGCAGTTCTTC	CASSLYSGTAAEQFF
TRBV7-8	.	TRBJ2-3	few	TGTGCCAGCAGCTTAGACGGGGGGCCCCTCACCACAGATACGCAGTATTTT	CASSLDGGPLTTDTQYF
TRBV24-1	.	TRBJ2-5	.	TGTGCCACCAGTGAACAAAGCCGGGACTCGGAGACCCAGTACTTC	CATSEQSRDSETQYF
TRBV7-9	.	TRBJ2-1	.	TGTGCCAGCAGCTTTGGACTTAACGACAATGAGCAGTTCTTC	CASSFGLNDNEQFF
TRBV7-2	TRBD2	TRBJ2-5	.	TGTGCCAGCAGCTACGGACTAGCCGGGGAGACCCAGTACTTC	CASSYGLAGETQYF
TRBV6-1	.	TRBJ2-7	.	TGTGCCAGCAGTGAAGCGGGGGGGCGCTACGAGCAGTACTTC	CASSEAGGRYEQYF
TRBV5-1	.	TRBJ2-5	.	TGCGCCAGCAGCTGGGGGCTAGCGGTTCAAGAGACCCAGTACTTC	CASSWGLAVQETQYF
TRBV3-1/TRBV3-2	TRBD2	TRBJ2-1	.	TGTGCCAGCAGCCAAGATGAGGGTAGCGGGAGGTGGGCCTACAATGAGCAGTTCTTC	CASSQDEGSGRWAYNEQFF
TRBV2	.	TRBJ1-6	.	TGTGCCAGCAGTGAAACGCAGGGGCAATCACCCCTCCACTTT	CASSETQGQSPLHF
TRBV29-1	.	TRBJ2-3	.	TGCAGCGTTATTCGGGCGGGTGGGACAGATACGCAGTATTTT	CSVIRAGGTDTQYF
TRBV19	.	TRBJ1-4	.	TGTGCCAGTAGTATCGGCAGGGCTGAAAAACTGTTTTTT	CASSIGRAEKLFF
TRBV2	.	TRBJ1-6	.	TGTGCCAGCAGTGATTGGGGGCTTGAGAATTCACCCCTCCACTTT	CASSDWGLENSPLHF
TRBV5-1	.	TRBJ2-1	.	TGCGCCAGCAGCTTGGAGGGGGTAATCAATGAGCAGTTCTTC	CASSLEGVINEQFF
TRBV11-2	TRBD2	TRBJ2-3	.	TGTGCCAGCAGCATGACTAGCGGGAGGACAGATACGCAGTATTTT	CASSMTSGRTDTQYF
TRBV28	.	TRBJ1-2	.	TGTGCCACGACGGGAACCACTCAAGGCTACACCTTC	CATTGTTQGYTF
TRBV5-1	.	TRBJ1-4	.	TGCGCCAGCAGCTTAGAAGGACAGGAAAAACTGTTTTTT	CASSLEGQEKLFF
TRBV19	.	TRBJ1-1	.	TGTGCCAGTAGTATAGCCAGGGGCTACCAAGCTTTCTTT	CASSIARGYQAFF
TRBV10-1	.	TRBJ1-6	.	TGCGCCAGCAGTGAGTCCGCGACGGGCTCCTATAATTCACCCCTCCACTTT	CASSESATGSYNSPLHF
TRBV29-1	.	TRBJ2-1	.	TGCAGCGTTGCAAGGGCCACCCCAGGGAATGAGCAGTTCTTC	CSVARATPGNEQFF
TRBV19	TRBD2	TRBJ2-3	.	TGTGCCAGTACCCGGACTAGCGGGAGACCAGATACGCAGTATTTT	CASTRTSGRPDTQYF
TRBV19	.	TRBJ1-3	.	TGTGCCGGGGGCCGCGGCGGGCCCGGAAACACCATATATTTT	CAGGRGGPGNTIYF
TRBV27	.	TRBJ2-2	once	TGTGCCAGCAGCCCCAGTTTCGGGGAGCTGTTTTTT	CASSPSFGELFF
TRBV19	TRBD1	TRBJ1-1	.	TGTGCCAGTAGTATTCCCAGGACAGGGGGCCCCACTGAAGCTTTCTTT	CASSIPRTGGPTEAFF
TRBV6-6	TRBD1	TRBJ1-1	.	TGTGCCAGCAGTCGAGGATTTCAGGGGGTCCTCATGAACACTGAAGCTTTCTTT	CASSRGFQGVLMNTEAFF
TRBV7-2	.	TRBJ1-4	.	TGTGCCAGCAGCTTAGGGGCCCGAGAAAAACTGTTTTTT	CASSLGAREKLFF
TRBV7-6	.	TRBJ2-1	.	TGTGCCAGCAGCTTTCCCCGAGGCAGGGAAACCTACAATGAGCAGTTCTTC	CASSFPRGRETYNEQFF
TRBV4-2	TRBD1	TRBJ2-4	few	TGTGCCAGCAGCCCAGGACAGGGCGGAAACATTCAGTACTTC	CASSPGQGGNIQYF
TRBV5-1	TRBD2	TRBJ2-7	.	TGCGCCAGCAGCTCCTCGGGACTAGCGACCGAGCAGTACTTC	CASSSSGLATEQYF
TRBV25-1	.	TRBJ1-3	.	TGTGCCAGCAGTGAAACCGGGGGAAACACCATATATTTT	CASSETGGNTIYF
TRBV7-9	.	TRBJ1-1	.	TGTGCCAGCAGCTTACAGTCGAACACTGAAGCTTTCTTT	CASSLQSNTEAFF
TRBV7-8	.	TRBJ1-1	.	TGTGCCAGCAGCTTAGAAGCAGGGAGGTGGACTGAAGCTTTCTTT	CASSLEAGRWTEAFF
TRBV29-1	TRBD1	TRBJ1-2	.	TGCAGCGTTAATAGAGGGGGCCCGAACTATGGCTACACCTTC	CSVNRGGPNYGYTF
TRBV3-1/TRBV3-2	TRBD1	TRBJ1-6	.	TGTGCCAGCAGCGAAGGGACAGGGGTATATAATTCACCCCTCCACTTT	CASSEGTGVYNSPLHF
TRBV7-6	TRBD2	TRBJ2-1	.	TGTGCCAGCAGCTTAGGGACGGGAGGGGCAGGTGAGCAGTTCTTC	CASSLGTGGAGEQFF
TRBV30	.	TRBJ1-2	.	TGTGCCTGGAGTGTGGCAGGGGATGGCTACACCTTC	CAWSVAGDGYTF
TRBV5-1	TRBD2	TRBJ2-1	.	TGCGCCAGCAGCTTGGTTAGCGGGAGCTACAATGAGCAGTTCTTC	CASSLVSGSYNEQFF
TRBV23-1	TRBD1	TRBJ1-1	.	TGCGCCAGCAGTCAACCGACAGGGGAAGGAGCTTTCTTT	CASSQPTGEGAFF
TRBV9	.	TRBJ1-3	.	TGTGCCAGCAGCGGGCCCCGACTGGTAAGCTCTGGAAACACCATATATTTT	CASSGPRLVSSGNTIYF
TRBV6-1	.	TRBJ1-1	few	TGTGCCAGCAGCGAAGAAGGTGGGGGCCAAGCTTTCTTT	CASSEEGGGQAFF
TRBV24-1	.	TRBJ1-1	.	TGTGCCACCAGTGATGCCCAGGGGACTGAAGCTTTCTTT	CATSDAQGTEAFF
TRBV30	.	TRBJ2-3	many	TGTGCCTGGAGTAAAGGAGGGGGCAGCACAGATACGCAGTATTTT	CAWSKGGGSTDTQYF
TRBV19	TRBD1	TRBJ2-1	.	TGTGCCAGTAGTATAATAGGGGACAGGCAGTTCTTC	CASSIIGDRQFF
TRBV28	TRBD1	TRBJ2-5	.	TGTGCCAGCAGTGTCGACAGGGGAGAGACCCAGTACTTC	CASSVDRGETQYF
TRBV25-1	.	TRBJ1-5	.	TGTGCCAGCAGGGAGTCCGGGGGTAGCAATCAGCCCCAGCATTTT	CASRESGGSNQPQHF
TRBV9	.	TRBJ2-5	.	TGTGCCAGCAGCGTAGCGTCAGGGAAAGAGACCCAGTACTTC	CASSVASGKETQYF
TRBV5-5	.	TRBJ2-1	.	TGTGCCAGCAGTCTTCTTGGAGGGTACAATGAGCAGTTCTTC	CASSLLGGYNEQFF
TRBV28	TRBD2	TRBJ2-7	.	TGTGCCAGCAGTTCGGGAGGGATCTCCTACGAGCAGTACTTC	CASSSGGISYEQYF
TRBV29-1	.	TRBJ1-2	.	TGCAGCGTAGAGCCAGGAACGGATGGCTACACCTTC	CSVEPGTDGYTF
TRBV3-1/TRBV3-2	TRBD2	TRBJ2-5	.	TGTGCCAGCAGCCAAGATCCAACACTAGCGACGCGAGAGACCCAGTACTTC	CASSQDPTLATRETQYF